The next 5 T cell receptor beta chains were all read from a single sample in a study of blood T cells in healthy people across ages. It was with a sample-barcoded 5' primer and a J-beta primer mix that a second PCR of roughly 7 to 12 cycles was run. TCRdb itself ran the 5' RACE reads through MiXCR, one entry per CDR3 protein. Of about 1.6 million distinct CDR3 sequences in the sample, almost 35% were seen once. Sequenced sample: blood. The source of these receptors is a woman aged 30 to 39 in good health.

The gene calls are TRBV12-5 and TRBJ2-7; D gene unclear. Germline V CDR1 and CDR2: LGHNT, FRNRAP. V lost 6 bases and J 5 bases, leaving 11 bases between the germline ends. The CDR3 has 12 amino acids. CDR3 loop: CASGRGGHEQYF. The CDR3 DNA sequence: TGTGCTAGTGGCCGCGGTGGCCACGAGCAGTACTTC.

About this clonotype itself: A clone one base away is much larger, so this may be a read error. This chain joins TRBV6-2 or TRBV6-3 and TRBJ2-7; D assignment may be TRBD1 or TRBD2 (6 bases each). The CDR3 spans 16 residues. Between the trimmed V and J ends, which lost 7 bases and 0 bases, there was a span of 19 bases. CDR1 is MNHEY and CDR2 is SVGEGT in the germline V gene. Written as DNA, the CDR3 is TGTGCCAGCACGGCATCGGGGGCAAGGTTCTCCTACGAGCAGTACTTC. It codes for CASTASGARFSYEQYF.

This clonotype was seen a handful of times. The chain employs TRBV3-1 and TRBJ2-2, with TRBD2 identical over 13 bases. The CDR3 sequence is 18 residues long. The germline V gene has CDR1 LGHDT and CDR2 YNNKEL (reference sequence). J gave up 6 bases and V 3 bases, and 10 bases lay outside the gene matches. The chain's CDR3 is CASSQPLAGGPGPGELFF. The CDR3 nucleotides read TGTGCCAGCAGCCAGCCACTAGCGGGGGGGCCGGGGCCCGGGGAGCTGTTTTTT.

The V and J genes are TRBV29-1 and TRBJ1-1; perhaps TRBD1 as D (6 bases). The length of the CDR3 is 11 residues. Trimming took 7 bases from V and 10 from J, leaving 16 bases between them. Per germline, CDR1 SQVTM and CDR2 ANQGSEA. The CDR3 sequence: CSARGGNVAFF. For the CDR3, the DNA is TGCAGCGCAAGGGGGGGAAATGTAGCTTTCTTT.

This clonotype was seen repeatedly, ten times or more. The gene calls are TRBV3-1 and TRBJ2-7; D is unresolved. Germline CDR1 and CDR2: LGHDT and YNNKEL (reference sequence). V lost 5 bases, J lost 2 bases, and 13 bases lay in between. This CDR3 has 14 amino acids. The CDR3 nucleotides are TGTGCCAGCAGCTTAAGCGACGGACCCTACGAGCAGTACTTC. It encodes CASSLSDGPYEQYF.